The 12 T cell receptor beta chains listed next were all sequenced from one sample in a study of blood T cell repertoires in COVID-19. Using immunoSEQ multiplex PCR, the repertoire was profiled, and TCRdb retains in-frame clones only, with some absent. The table shows a few hundred thousand clones, with roughly 80% occurring only once. Sequencing was carried out using peripheral blood. These receptors originate from a woman of 80 years or more with acute or convalescent COVID-19.

The genes are TRBV4-3 and TRBJ2-1, with 11 bases that match TRBD2. This CDR3 has 17 residues. J lost 7 bases, V lost 1 base, and 9 bases had no gene match. Germline V lookup: CDR1 LGHNA, CDR2 YSLEER. CDR3 DNA sequence: TGCGCCAGCAGCCAAGCCCTTAGCGGGGGGGCACGGAATGAGCAGTTCTTC. It yields the protein CASSQALSGGARNEQFF.

V and J are TRBV4-2 and TRBJ1-1; 7 bases are shared with TRBD1. The V gene's germline CDR1 is LGHNA and CDR2 YNFKEQ. The CDR3 sequence is 14 residues long. V lost 2 bases and J lost 5; bases outside the gene matches: 5. CDR3 in amino acids: CASSQPTRGTEAFF. The CDR3 DNA reads as TGTGCCAGCAGCCAACCTACCAGGGGGACTGAAGCTTTCTTT.

The genes are TRBV7-6 and TRBJ1-1; D ambiguous. The CDR3 spans 15 residues. Trimming cost V 0 bases and J 0 bases, with 8 bases left between them. The germline gives CDR1 SGHVS, CDR2 FNYEAQ. This CDR3 reads CASSLAIGVNTEAFF. The CDR3 DNA reads TGTGCCAGCAGCTTAGCTATTGGAGTGAACACTGAAGCTTTCTTT.

The chain combines TRBV20-1 with TRBJ1-4; a possible D gene is TRBD1 (6 bases). Germline lookup yields CDR1 DFQATT and CDR2 SNEGSKA (reference sequence). V was trimmed by 6 bases and J by 11 bases, leaving 13 bases between them. The CDR3 is 11 residues long. The CDR3 DNA follows: TGCAGTGCCCCACAGGGTGCGAAACTGTTTTTT. Translation gives CSAPQGAKLFF.

This clone was seen a few times. This CDR3 is CASGPHDPSNQPQHF. The CDR3 nucleotides are TGTGCCAGTGGGCCACACGACCCTAGCAATCAGCCCCAGCATTTT. The chain carries TRBV19 and TRBJ1-5; D is ambiguous. Germline V gene data show CDR1 as LNHDA and CDR2 as SQIVND (reference sequence). This CDR3 has 15 residues. Between the trimmed V and J ends, which lost 8 bases and 0 bases, there was a span of 14 bases.

The gene calls are TRBV4-3 and TRBJ1-4; D is undetermined. Trimming removed 2 bases at V and 0 bases at J, with 7 bases between. Germline assignment: CDR1 LGHNA and CDR2 YSLEER. This CDR3 is built from 15 residues. The CDR3 region has the DNA TGCGCCAGCAGCCAAAGCATAGCAACTAATGAAAAACTGTTTTTT. This gives the protein CASSQSIATNEKLFF.

This chain joins TRBV5-6 and TRBJ2-2, with TRBD2 matching 11 bases. This CDR3 is 14 amino acids long. Germline trimming cut 5 bases from V and 6 bases from J; bases unmatched to any gene: 3. The germline V gene encodes CDR1 SGHDT and CDR2 YYEEEE. CDR3 protein: CASRIAGGPGELFF. DNA of the CDR3: TGTGCCAGCAGAATAGCGGGAGGGCCCGGGGAGCTGTTTTTT. Supplemented by reference TRBV5-6 and TRBJ2-2, the full variable domain reads DAGVTQSPTHLIKTRGQQVTLRCSPKSGHDTVSWYQQALGQGPQFIFQYYEEEERQRGNFPDRFSGHQFPNYSSELNVNALLLGDSALYLCASRIAGGPGELFFGEGSRLTVL.

The J gene is TRBJ2-3, the V gene TRBV7-9; 7 nucleotides align to TRBD1. The J segment lost 0 bases and the V segment lost 3 bases, leaving 0 bases of the junction unmatched. CDR3 length: 14 amino acids. Germline loops: CDR1 SEHNR, CDR2 FQNEAQ (reference sequence). The CDR3 region is CASSLGQSTDTQYF. CDR3 coding DNA: TGTGCCAGCAGCTTGGGACAGAGCACAGATACGCAGTATTTT.

The chain recombines TRBV9 with TRBJ2-3, with 7 positions matching TRBD1. Trimming at V came to 5 bases and at J to 4 bases, leaving 7 bases not matched to a gene. Germline CDR1 SGDLS, CDR2 YYNGEE. The CDR3 sequence is 14 residues long. The CDR3: CASRKGGASDTQYF. CDR3 nucleotide sequence: TGTGCCAGCAGGAAAGGGGGCGCGTCAGATACGCAGTATTTT.

The chain is built from TRBV6-5 and TRBJ1-2; no reliable D call. Germline V CDR1 and CDR2: MNHEY, SVGAGI. This CDR3 is 11 amino acids long. V lost 10 bases and J lost 6, with 12 bases in between. CDR3 in amino acids: CAIGEVDGYTF. Written as DNA, the CDR3 is TGTGCCATCGGGGAGGTGGATGGCTACACCTTC.

The gene calls are TRBV5-1 and TRBJ1-1; 7 nucleotides align to TRBD1. Losses at the gene ends were 4 bases for V and 1 base for J; bases not matched to a gene: 10. This CDR3 contains 16 residues. Germline CDR1 reads SGHRS; CDR2 reads YFSETQ. CDR3 amino acids: CASSQQTGSGNTEAFF. CDR3 coding DNA: TGCGCCAGCAGCCAACAGACAGGGTCAGGGAACACTGAAGCTTTCTTT. The full variable domain, completed using reference TRBV5-1 and TRBJ1-1, is KAGVTQTPRYLIKTRGQQVTLSCSPISGHRSVSWYQQTPGQGLQFLFEYFSETQRNKGNFPGRFSGRQFSNSRSEMNVSTLELGDSALYLCASSQQTGSGNTEAFFGQGTRLTVV.

The CDR3 region is CAISGGVPASISTQHF. DNA of the CDR3: TGTGCCATCAGTGGGGGGGTCCCGGCCTCAATCAGTACCCAGCATTTT. The genes are TRBV10-3 and TRBJ1-5; a possible D gene is TRBD1 (5 bases). Looked up from germline, CDR1 is ENHRY and CDR2 is SYGVKD. Trimming took 4 bases from V and 11 from J, leaving 24 bases between them. This CDR3 is built from 16 residues.